The clone carrying this TCR beta chain was recorded once. Its antigen is not known. PCR involved 60 Vbeta and 13 Jbeta primers. The method was immunoSEQ multiplex PCR; TCRdb's version includes in-frame clones alone and lacks a portion of them. The sample yields over 65,000 clones, approximately 78% seen once. This sample stems from a study of cytomegalovirus exposure and HLA in healthy donors. Findings and limits, study-wide: Researchers reported from a later analysis that most CMV-associated TCR beta chains appeared HLA-restricted. Upon later analysis, TCR association rates were observed to vary by HLA locus, being highest for DRB1 and lowest for HLA-C.

The V gene's germline CDR1 is SGHRS and CDR2 YFSETQ. The CDR3 is made up of 15 amino acids. V was clipped by 5 bases and J by 5 bases, with 16 bases between them. The chain has TRBV5-1 and TRBJ2-2; unclear D gene. Input material: PBMCs. The receptor comes from a human donor in good health. CDR3 protein: CASRMVATRTGELFF. CDR3 DNA sequence: TGCGCCAGCAGAATGGTAGCTACCCGAACCGGGGAGCTGTTTTTT.